A single sample is the source of the 27 T cell receptor beta chains below, sequenced in a study of T cell responses to AZD1222 COVID-19 vaccine. Sequenced by immunoSEQ multiplex PCR; TCRdb stores in-frame clones only, minus some. The sample consists of approximately 220,000 clones, 85% to 95% of them appearing once. The sample was peripheral blood, taken on day 0 of MenACWY control vaccination. These receptor sequences come from an adult in good health.

The rearrangement links TRBV6-5 to TRBJ1-5; D remains ambiguous. The CDR3 runs to 15 residues. V lost 0 bases to trimming and J lost 6 bases, with 12 bases between them. Germline V gene data show CDR1 as MNHEY and CDR2 as SVGAGI. DNA of the CDR3: TGTGCCAGCAGTTACTCACGGACGTCCGGTCAGCCCCAGCATTTT. This codes for CASSYSRTSGQPQHF.

V is TRBV12-5 and J is TRBJ2-1, with a possible D match to TRBD1 (5 bases). This CDR3 comprises 15 residues. With 0 bases removed from V and 8 bases from J, the gap between germline ends came to 14 bases. The germline CDR1 and CDR2 sequences are LGHNT and FRNRAP. The CDR3 bases are TGTGCTAGTGGTTTGGTAAAAGGGGCTAGTTATGAGCAGTTCTTC. Translated: CASGLVKGASYEQFF.

This chain connects TRBV7-9 to TRBJ2-5; D is ambiguous. Germline V CDR1 and CDR2: SEHNR, FQNEAQ (reference sequence). V was shortened by 7 bases and J by 3 bases, with 15 bases between the two germline ends. The length of the CDR3 is 14 residues. DNA for the CDR3: TGTGCCAGCACCTATGTGTCCGGAGAAGAGACCCAGTACTTC. Protein: CASTYVSGEETQYF.

The gene calls are TRBV5-4 and TRBJ1-2; D is unresolved. V was pared by 0 bases and J by 8 bases, with 17 bases between. The CDR3 runs to 15 residues. Germline loops: CDR1 SGHNT, CDR2 YYREEE (reference sequence). CDR3 sequence: CASSLEAGLGGGYTF. DNA for the CDR3: TGTGCCAGCAGCTTGGAGGCAGGCCTAGGAGGAGGCTACACCTTC.

In this sample, this clone turned up once. The CDR3: CASSGTGGNEKLFF. The DNA for the CDR3 is TGCGCCAGCAGCGGAACAGGCGGGAATGAAAAACTGTTTTTT. V is TRBV5-1 and J is TRBJ1-4, with D perhaps TRBD1 (5 bases). Germline values: CDR1 SGHRS, CDR2 YFSETQ. The length of the CDR3 is 14 residues. V lost 4 bases, J lost 5 bases, and 12 bases lay in between.

The chain joins TRBV11-2 to TRBJ1-4; perhaps TRBD1 as D (6 bases). The V end was cut by 5 bases, the J end by 2 bases, with 12 bases between. The CDR3 has 15 residues. Looked up from germline, CDR1 is SGHAT and CDR2 is FQNNGV. CDR3 sequence: CASSAQGLTNEKLFF. The CDR3, as DNA: TGTGCCAGCAGCGCCCAGGGGTTGACTAATGAAAAACTGTTTTTT.

The chain employs TRBV6-5 and TRBJ1-3; the D gene is possibly TRBD1 (6 bases). Germline V CDR1 and CDR2: MNHEY, SVGAGI. V gave up 6 bases and J gave up 0 bases, with 9 bases separating them. CDR3 length: 14 amino acids. The CDR3, as DNA: TGTGCCAGCAGAGGACAGAACTCTGGAAACACCATATATTTT. This encodes CASRGQNSGNTIYF.

In DNA form, the CDR3 reads TGTGCCAGCAGCGACACTGGGGGTCCTAATGAAAAACTGTTTTTT. Its protein product is CASSDTGGPNEKLFF. The chain employs TRBV3-1 (or the pseudogene TRBV3-2) and TRBJ1-4; weak D call: TRBD1 (5 bases). CDR1 is LGHDT, CDR2 YNNKEL, per germline (reference sequence). V lost 5 bases and J lost 3, with 13 bases in between. The CDR3 consists of 15 residues.

In its sample, this clone was seen once. This rearrangement joins TRBV28 to TRBJ1-3, with 7 positions matching TRBD1. The CDR3 length is 15 residues. Germline trimming cut 5 bases from V and 3 bases from J; bases unmatched to any gene: 7. The germline V gene encodes CDR1 MDHEN and CDR2 SYDVKM. The CDR3 loop is CASSIPGTVGNTIYF. DNA of the CDR3: TGTGCCAGCAGTATACCGGGGACAGTTGGAAACACCATATATTTT.

The V call is TRBV7-9, the J call TRBJ1-2; D is undetermined. The CDR3 consists of 15 residues. CDR1 and CDR2 (germline): SEHNR, FQNEAQ (reference sequence). Trimming left V 2 bases short and J 0 bases short, with 10 bases between. The CDR3 nucleotides are TGTGCCAGCAGCTTATACTCCTCCTCTAACTATGGCTACACCTTC. Protein sequence: CASSLYSSSNYGYTF.

The chain links TRBV5-4 to TRBJ1-5; D ambiguous. V was trimmed by 0 bases and J by 4 bases, leaving 5 bases between them. There are 13 residues in the CDR3. The germline V gene has CDR1 SGHNT and CDR2 YYREEE (reference sequence). CDR3 sequence: CASSLAGNQPQHF. The CDR3 coding sequence is TGTGCCAGCAGCTTGGCGGGGAATCAGCCCCAGCATTTT. The full variable domain, in which reference TRBV5-4 and TRBJ1-5 provide the parts outside the CDR3, is ETGVTQSPTHLIKTRGQQVTLRCSSQSGHNTVSWYQQALGQGPQFIFQYYREEENGRGNFPPRFSGLQFPNYSSELNVNALELDDSALYLCASSLAGNQPQHFGDGTRLSIL.

The chain recombines TRBV29-1 with TRBJ2-3; D unclear. Deletions cut 5 bases from V and 6 bases from J, with 15 bases between. The CDR3 spans 13 residues. Germline V gene sequence: CDR1 SQVTM, CDR2 ANQGSEA. CDR3 sequence (DNA): TGCAGCGTTCTGGTGAGTGGATGGGATACGCAGTATTTT. It is translated as CSVLVSGWDTQYF.

V is TRBV12-3 or TRBV12-4 and J is TRBJ2-3; no clear D. This CDR3 region has 12 residues. V was trimmed by 6 bases and J by 5 bases, leaving 9 bases between them. In nucleotides, the CDR3 is TGTGCCAGCAGCAGACTTAGAGATACGCAGTATTTT. Encoded protein: CASSRLRDTQYF.

This sequence joins TRBV5-1 and TRBJ1-6, with a tentative D call TRBD1 (5 bases). This CDR3 has 16 amino acids. V was shortened by 0 bases and J by 9 bases, with 16 bases between the two germline ends. From germline, CDR1 is SGHRS and CDR2 YFSETQ. This chain's CDR3 is CASSLVAGVVGSPLHF. CDR3 sequence (DNA): TGCGCCAGCAGCTTGGTTGCGGGGGTAGTTGGTTCACCCCTCCACTTT.

The chain carries TRBV5-6 and TRBJ1-5; D unresolved. The V end lost 1 base, the J end lost 0 bases, and 11 bases lay between the germline ends. The germline V gene has CDR1 SGHDT and CDR2 YYEEEE. The CDR3 is made up of 16 amino acids. CDR3 nucleotide sequence: TGTGCCAGCAGCTTGAAGGGAAGCTATAGCAATCAGCCCCAGCATTTT. This translates into CASSLKGSYSNQPQHF. Supplemented by reference TRBV5-6 and TRBJ1-5, the full variable domain reads DAGVTQSPTHLIKTRGQQVTLRCSPKSGHDTVSWYQQALGQGPQFIFQYYEEEERQRGNFPDRFSGHQFPNYSSELNVNALLLGDSALYLCASSLKGSYSNQPQHFGDGTRLSIL.

The chain uses TRBV30 and TRBJ1-5; D gene ambiguous. The CDR3 covers 13 residues. Germline CDR1 and CDR2: GTSNPN and SVGIG (reference sequence). V dropped 3 bases and J dropped 4 bases, with 10 bases sitting between them. The CDR3 DNA reads TGTGCCTGGAGGGGCCTACCAAATCAGCCCCAGCATTTT. As protein: CAWRGLPNQPQHF.

V is TRBV6-2 or TRBV6-3 and J is TRBJ2-3; the match to TRBD2 covers 9 bases. The J segment lost 1 base and the V segment lost 2 bases, leaving 4 bases of the junction unmatched. This CDR3 comprises 16 residues. CDR1 and CDR2 from the germline V gene are MNHEY and SVGEGT. CDR3 sequence reads: CASSYKLAGGTDTQYF. In DNA, the CDR3 is TGTGCCAGCAGTTACAAACTAGCGGGTGGCACAGATACGCAGTATTTT.

The chain employs TRBV10-2 and TRBJ1-2, with 10 positions matching TRBD1. Germline V gene sequence: CDR1 WSHSY, CDR2 SAAADI. The CDR3 sequence is 14 residues long. J lost 4 bases, V lost 6 bases, and 5 bases had no gene match. CDR3 region: CASRDRGRSYGYTF. In DNA, the CDR3 is TGCGCCAGCAGAGACAGGGGGCGATCCTATGGCTACACCTTC.

The chain uses TRBV11-2 and TRBJ1-1, with D possibly being TRBD1 (6 bases). Germline-derived CDR1 and CDR2 are SGHAT and FQNNGV. With 5 bases removed from V and 4 bases from J, the gap between germline ends came to 14 bases. The CDR3 is 14 residues long. Here the CDR3 reads CASSPKRGGTEAFF. The CDR3 coding sequence is TGTGCCAGCAGCCCAAAGAGGGGGGGCACTGAAGCTTTCTTT.

The rearrangement uses TRBV7-2 and TRBJ1-5, with D tentatively TRBD1 (6 bases). Germline V gives CDR1 SGHTA, CDR2 FQGNSA. The CDR3 covers 14 residues. V was shortened by 4 bases and J by 5 bases, with 12 bases between the two germline ends. CDR3 sequence (DNA): TGTGCCAGCAGCTCTGTACAGGGTTATCAGCCCCAGCATTTT. It specifies CASSSVQGYQPQHF.

This clone was observed once. The chain has TRBV5-5 and TRBJ1-1; 8 nucleotides agree with TRBD1. Trimming cost V 5 bases and J 0 bases; bases outside gene matches: 9. Germline CDR1 SGHKS, CDR2 YYEKEE (reference sequence). The CDR3 extends over 16 amino acids. The CDR3 sequence is CASSRTGPFMNTEAFF. In DNA, the CDR3 is TGTGCCAGCAGTCGGACAGGGCCGTTTATGAACACTGAAGCTTTCTTT.

CDR3 sequence (DNA): TGTGCCATCTCTCAGGGAGGGTTAGCTAACTATGGCTACACCTTC. Translating it yields CAISQGGLANYGYTF. The V call is TRBV10-3, the J call TRBJ1-2; tentative D call: TRBD1 (5 bases). The CDR3 has 15 residues. Looked up from germline, CDR1 is ENHRY and CDR2 is SYGVKD. Trimming removed 8 bases at V and 0 bases at J, with 16 bases between.

This chain links TRBV5-4 with TRBJ2-1, with 9 bases fitting TRBD2. Germline loops: CDR1 SGHNT, CDR2 YYREEE (reference sequence). The CDR3 spans 15 residues. V was clipped by 1 base and J by 3 bases; unmatched bases: 2. The CDR3 loop is CASSLPSGDYNEQFF. The CDR3 DNA reads TGTGCCAGCAGCTTGCCTAGCGGGGACTACAATGAGCAGTTCTTC. The full variable domain, completed using reference TRBV5-4 and TRBJ2-1, is ETGVTQSPTHLIKTRGQQVTLRCSSQSGHNTVSWYQQALGQGPQFIFQYYREEENGRGNFPPRFSGLQFPNYSSELNVNALELDDSALYLCASSLPSGDYNEQFFGPGTRLTVL.

In DNA, the CDR3 is TGTGCCTGGAGTGTACAGACTGAAGCTTTCTTT. Translating gives CAWSVQTEAFF. The rearrangement uses TRBV30 and TRBJ1-1; D unresolved. Trimming removed 0 bases from V and 5 bases from J, with 4 bases in between. The CDR3 covers 11 residues. Per the germline V gene, CDR1 is GTSNPN and CDR2 is SVGIG (reference sequence).

This chain joins TRBV3-1 (or the pseudogene TRBV3-2) and TRBJ2-1, with 12 nucleotides matching TRBD1. Germline CDR1 is LGHDT and CDR2 is YNNKEL (reference sequence). Unmatched junction bases numbered 3, after V lost 2 bases and J lost 10 bases. This CDR3 has 14 amino acids. The CDR3 sequence is CASSQKGTGGEQFF. In DNA form, the CDR3 reads TGTGCCAGCAGCCAAAAAGGGACAGGGGGCGAGCAGTTCTTC.

V is TRBV7-3 and J is TRBJ2-3; 7 bases map to TRBD2. Germline V gene lookup returns CDR1 SGHTA and CDR2 FQGTGA. J lost 6 bases, V lost 6 bases, and 12 bases had no gene match. There are 15 residues in the CDR3. Here the CDR3 DNA reads TGTGCCAGCAGTCTTAGGGGAGGGGCGGGGGATACGCAGTATTTT. Residues: CASSLRGGAGDTQYF.

The rearrangement links TRBV5-4 to TRBJ1-1; D remains ambiguous. Germline V gene sequence: CDR1 SGHNT, CDR2 YYREEE (reference sequence). The CDR3 is 14 amino acids. The V end lost 0 bases, the J end lost 4 bases, and 10 bases lay between the germline ends. For the CDR3, the DNA is TGTGCCAGCAGCTTGGACAGAAGTCTCACTGAAGCTTTCTTT. This codes for CASSLDRSLTEAFF.